The 7 T cell receptor beta chains below were found in one sample sequenced in a study of T cell responses to AZD1222 COVID-19 vaccine (dated by TCRdb to the early 2020s). The library was built by means of the immunoSEQ multiplex PCR assay. This immuneACCESS table, as held by TCRdb, lists in-frame sequences with V and J called but not all clones. Of the missing ones, under half trace to an unresolved V gene in checked studies; the others have no known cause. Here the sample has approximately 150,000 clones; just over 90% occur a single time. Together, the top ten hold under 1.2% of the sample. Interpreted using the paper, the time point label stands for: about 28 days (+/-7) after the second vaccine dose. The sample was peripheral blood, taken 28 days after the second AZD1222 dose. Receptors were obtained from an adult who received the AZD1222 COVID-19 vaccine.

The chain joins TRBV5-4 to TRBJ1-4; the D is unclear. Germline values: CDR1 SGHNT, CDR2 YYREEE (reference sequence). The CDR3 runs 12 residues. V was shortened by 2 bases and J by 5 bases, with 4 bases between the two germline ends. CDR3: CASSLQNEKLFF. In DNA, the CDR3 is TGTGCCAGCAGCTTACAGAATGAAAAACTGTTTTTT.

V usage is TRBV27 and J usage is TRBJ2-2; the match to TRBD2 covers 7 bases. The CDR3 covers 16 residues. The germline CDR1 and CDR2 sequences are MNHEY and SMNVEV (reference sequence). V shed 4 bases and J 3 bases; nucleotides not matched to a gene: 8. Here the CDR3 reads CASSSPSSGYTGELFF. DNA of the CDR3: TGTGCCAGCAGTTCCCCCTCTAGCGGATACACCGGGGAGCTGTTTTTT.

This clone occurred once. This chain links TRBV5-1 with TRBJ1-3; D is unclear. The CDR3 contains 14 residues. Trimming shortened V by 4 bases and J by 0 bases, and 8 bases separated the two germline ends. CDR1 and CDR2 (germline): SGHRS, YFSETQ. The CDR3 DNA reads as TGCGCCAGCAGCGGGGATGCCTCTGGAAACACCATATATTTT. Protein product: CASSGDASGNTIYF.

The chain carries TRBV2 and TRBJ2-7; D ambiguous. The CDR3 runs to 11 residues. With 3 bases removed from V and 5 bases from J, the gap between germline ends came to 5 bases. Germline lookup yields CDR1 SNHLY and CDR2 FYNNEI. DNA of the CDR3: TGTGCCAGCAGTGATAGGGACGAGCAGTACTTC. It translates to CASSDRDEQYF.

The rearrangement links TRBV19 to TRBJ1-4; TRBD1 might be the D (6 bases). CDR3 length: 15 residues. Germline V gene sequence: CDR1 LNHDA, CDR2 SQIVND (reference sequence). V shed 3 bases and J shed 6 bases, with 14 bases lying between them. The CDR3 sequence is CASSILGAKDEKLFF. Written as DNA, the CDR3 is TGTGCCAGTAGTATTCTGGGGGCAAAGGATGAAAAACTGTTTTTT. Full variable domain (outside the CDR3, taken from reference TRBV19 and TRBJ1-4): DGGITQSPKYLFRKEGQNVTLSCEQNLNHDAMYWYRQDPGQGLRLIYYSQIVNDFQKGDIAEGYSVSREKKESFPLTVTSAQKNPTAFYLCASSILGAKDEKLFFGSGTQLSVL.

The chain has TRBV5-6 and TRBJ1-3; D not resolved. With 5 bases removed from V and 4 bases from J, the gap between germline ends came to 4 bases. This CDR3 region has 11 residues. Germline CDR1 reads SGHDT; CDR2 reads YYEEEE. CDR3 DNA: TGTGCCAGCAGGGACGGAAACACCATATATTTT. This sequence encodes CASRDGNTIYF. The full variable domain, completed using reference TRBV5-6 and TRBJ1-3, is DAGVTQSPTHLIKTRGQQVTLRCSPKSGHDTVSWYQQALGQGPQFIFQYYEEEERQRGNFPDRFSGHQFPNYSSELNVNALLLGDSALYLCASRDGNTIYFGEGSWLTVV.

This chain uses TRBV5-6 with TRBJ2-5; maybe TRBD1 (6 bases). V was cut by 4 bases and J by 0 bases, with 13 bases left in between. Germline values: CDR1 SGHDT, CDR2 YYEEEE. The CDR3 extends over 15 amino acids. The CDR3 region is CASSREQGYQETQYF. The CDR3 DNA reads as TGTGCCAGCAGCCGGGAACAGGGCTACCAAGAGACCCAGTACTTC.